This TCR beta chain was sequenced during a study of CD8 T cells in Susac syndrome. In germline, CDR1 is MDHEN, CDR2 SYDVKM. This CDR3 is 11 amino acids long. Deletions cut 8 bases from V and 2 bases from J, with 6 bases between. Reverse transcription of roughly 0.45 to 1 ug RNA used random hexamers. TCRdb re-called the immunoSEQ multiplex PCR reads through MiXCR, storing one row per CDR3 protein. This table holds about 160,000 distinct CDR3 sequences, about 92% found once. The chain links TRBV28 to TRBJ1-1, with D uncertain. Sequencing was performed on CD4+ T cells from PBMCs. The receptor was derived from a human donor in good health. The CDR3 reads CASGINTEAFF. The CDR3 DNA reads TGTGCCAGCGGGATTAACACTGAAGCTTTCTTT.